Presented here are 31 T cell receptor beta chains from one specimen sequenced in a study of cytomegalovirus exposure and HLA in healthy donors. 13 Jbeta primers and 60 Vbeta primers were used for the PCR. Sequenced by immunoSEQ multiplex PCR; TCRdb stores in-frame clones only, minus some. The top ten clones hold under 3% of a sample with about 270,000 clones, around 66% of them seen once. The sequenced sample consisted of PBMCs. These receptors were taken from a female donor in good health and CMV-seronegative.

This clone was seen a few times. The chain is built from TRBV20-1 and TRBJ2-7, with D maybe TRBD1 (5 bases). V was cut by 7 bases and J by 2 bases, with 9 bases left in between. From germline, CDR1 is DFQATT and CDR2 SNEGSKA (reference sequence). This CDR3 comprises 11 residues. The CDR3 sequence: CSVTGPYEQYF. The CDR3 region has the DNA TGCAGTGTTACAGGTCCCTACGAGCAGTACTTC.

The rearrangement joins TRBV11-2 to TRBJ1-1; D is undetermined. Between the trimmed V and J ends, which lost 3 bases and 0 bases, there was a span of 5 bases. Germline V gene data show CDR1 as SGHAT and CDR2 as FQNNGV. This CDR3 is built from 13 residues. The CDR3 bases are TGTGCCAGCAGCTTGACTCTGAACACTGAAGCTTTCTTT. As protein: CASSLTLNTEAFF.

This chain uses TRBV28 with TRBJ2-1; weak D call: TRBD1 (6 bases). Germline lookup yields CDR1 MDHEN and CDR2 SYDVKM. The CDR3 loop spans 14 amino acids. Trimming shortened V by 1 base and J by 7 bases, and 11 bases separated the two germline ends. CDR3 nucleotide sequence: TGTGCCAGCAGTTTATTACAGGGCCGTAATGAGCAGTTCTTC. It yields the protein CASSLLQGRNEQFF.

The rearrangement links TRBV30 to TRBJ2-6; D not certain. CDR3 size: 12 residues. The germline gives CDR1 GTSNPN, CDR2 SVGIG (reference sequence). V dropped 5 bases and J dropped 3 bases, with 5 bases sitting between them. CDR3 sequence reads: CAWDNGANVLTF. As DNA, the CDR3 is TGTGCCTGGGACAATGGGGCCAACGTCCTGACTTTC.

The chain links TRBV6-5 to TRBJ1-5, with TRBD1 as a possible D gene (6 bases). Per germline, CDR1 MNHEY and CDR2 SVGAGI. The germline V and J ends were trimmed by 5 bases and 0 bases, with 8 bases remaining between them. The CDR3 runs 14 residues. CDR3 in DNA: TGTGCCAGCAGTAGGGGGAATAGCAATCAGCCCCAGCATTTT. Encoded protein: CASSRGNSNQPQHF.

This clone was seen only once. The genes are TRBV18 and TRBJ1-6; perhaps TRBD1 as D (5 bases). This CDR3 has 16 amino acids. CDR1 is KGHSH and CDR2 is LQKENI in the germline V gene. V lost 5 bases and J lost 8, with 19 bases in between. CDR3: CASSSTVGAGDSPLHF. The CDR3 DNA reads as TGTGCCAGCTCATCCACGGTAGGGGCAGGAGATTCACCCCTCCACTTT.

This clone was observed a few times. The V call is TRBV6-1, the J call TRBJ1-5, with D possibly matching TRBD1 (6 bases). CDR1 is MNHNS, CDR2 SASEGT, per germline. This CDR3 region has 16 residues. V lost 3 bases to trimming and J lost 4 bases, with 16 bases between them. The CDR3 nucleotides read TGTGCCAGCAGTGAGACGAACAGGGTCATAAATCAGCCCCAGCATTTT. It is translated as CASSETNRVINQPQHF.

This clone was found a few times. This rearrangement joins TRBV2 to TRBJ2-5; D perhaps matches TRBD1 (5 bases). The CDR3 spans 19 residues. The V gene lost 7 bases and the J gene lost 5 bases, with 32 bases spanning the gap. Germline V lookup: CDR1 SNHLY, CDR2 FYNNEI. The DNA of the CDR3 is TGTGCCAGCAAGGCCACAGTTCGGCAGGGCTCCCTTTTGAGGGAGACCCAGTACTTC. This gives the protein CASKATVRQGSLLRETQYF.

This clone was counted a few times. The J gene is TRBJ2-1, the V gene TRBV5-1; D gene unclear. With 3 bases removed from V and 9 bases from J, the gap between germline ends came to 7 bases. Germline-derived CDR1 and CDR2 are SGHRS and YFSETQ. The CDR3 runs 11 residues. The CDR3 nucleotides are TGCGCCAGCAGCTCAGGTGGTGAGCAGTTCTTC. Translating gives CASSSGGEQFF.

The genes are TRBV5-4 and TRBJ2-5; no firm D call. Trimming removed 4 bases at V and 0 bases at J, with 4 bases between. This CDR3 contains 12 residues. Germline CDR1 SGHNT, CDR2 YYREEE (reference sequence). The CDR3: CASSVNQETQYF. The CDR3 DNA sequence: TGTGCCAGCAGCGTAAACCAAGAGACCCAGTACTTC.

This clone was counted only a few times. The chain links TRBV28 to TRBJ1-5; TRBD1 matches 7 bases. Germline CDR1 and CDR2: MDHEN and SYDVKM. CDR3 size: 14 residues. After removal of 6 bases from V and 0 bases from J, the junction contained 2 bases not matched to a gene. CDR3: CASSYRGSNQPQHF. The CDR3 DNA follows: TGTGCCAGCAGCTACAGGGGTAGCAATCAGCCCCAGCATTTT.

This clone was recorded a few times. This rearrangement joins TRBV5-4 to TRBJ2-2; D might be TRBD1 (5 bases). Trimming took 3 bases from V and 1 from J, leaving 7 bases between them. CDR3 length equals 14 residues. Germline CDR1 reads SGHNT; CDR2 reads YYREEE (reference sequence). The CDR3 protein is CASSSGQNTGELFF. DNA for the CDR3: TGTGCCAGCAGCTCCGGACAGAACACCGGGGAGCTGTTTTTT.

J is TRBJ2-7 and V is TRBV28; 9 bases are shared with TRBD1. This CDR3 contains 16 residues. Germline lookup yields CDR1 MDHEN and CDR2 SYDVKM. After removal of 2 bases from V and 5 bases from J, the junction contained 10 bases not matched to a gene. As DNA, the CDR3 is TGTGCCAGCAGTTTACCCCTGGACAGGGGTCTTCACGAGCAGTACTTC. Translated: CASSLPLDRGLHEQYF.

J is TRBJ2-1 and V is TRBV5-1; TRBD2 matches 15 bases. Germline V gene lookup returns CDR1 SGHRS and CDR2 YFSETQ. This CDR3 has 17 amino acids. Trimming removed 3 bases from V and 4 bases from J; junction bases left unmatched: 5. The CDR3 loop is CASSSGTSGRSYNEQFF. The CDR3 nucleotides read TGCGCCAGCAGCTCTGGGACTAGCGGGAGGTCGTACAATGAGCAGTTCTTC.

The CDR3 loop is CASSRKGGSEKLFF. CDR3 bases: TGTGCCAGCAGCCGGAAAGGGGGAAGTGAAAAACTGTTTTTT. J is TRBJ1-4 and V is TRBV7-9; tentative D call: TRBD1 (6 bases). Per the germline V gene, CDR1 is SEHNR and CDR2 is FQNEAQ (reference sequence). The CDR3 is 14 amino acids. V gave up 5 bases and J gave up 7 bases, with 14 bases separating them.

V and J are TRBV10-2 and TRBJ2-2; TRBD2 matches 11 bases. The CDR3 extends over 20 amino acids. Germline V gene data show CDR1 as WSHSY and CDR2 as SAAADI. Trimming at V came to 2 bases and at J to 5 bases, leaving 16 bases not matched to a gene. The CDR3 DNA reads as TGCGCCAGCAGTGAGACCGGGACTAGCGGAGTAAGGGCCTTAACCGGGGAGCTGTTTTTT. Its protein product is CASSETGTSGVRALTGELFF.

The V and J genes are TRBV7-9 and TRBJ2-5; 8 bases match TRBD1. The CDR3 is 19 amino acids. After removal of 1 base from V and 2 bases from J, the junction contained 15 bases not matched to a gene. CDR1 and CDR2 (germline): SEHNR, FQNEAQ (reference sequence). CDR3: CASSLVPGQVPLWQETQYF. DNA of the CDR3: TGTGCCAGCAGCTTAGTTCCGGGACAGGTCCCTCTTTGGCAAGAGACCCAGTACTTC.

Only one count was recorded for this clone. V is TRBV4-1 and J is TRBJ2-3; 10 nucleotides agree with TRBD2. With 0 bases clipped from V and 4 bases from J, the junction kept 7 bases outside the gene matches. The CDR3 sequence is 17 residues long. CDR1 is MGHRA, CDR2 YSYEKL, per germline. DNA of the CDR3: TGCGCCAGCAGCCAAGAACTTAGCGGGAGGAGGTCAGATACGCAGTATTTT. Protein: CASSQELSGRRSDTQYF.

V is TRBV27 and J is TRBJ2-2; 10 bases fit TRBD1. Trimming took 5 bases from V and 5 from J; bases not matched to a gene: 8. The CDR3 is made up of 16 amino acids. Germline V CDR1 and CDR2: MNHEY, SMNVEV (reference sequence). The CDR3 bases are TGTGCCAGCAGTAACCCCAGGACAGGGGGGACCGGGGAGCTGTTTTTT. Translated: CASSNPRTGGTGELFF.

This chain joins TRBV6-6 and TRBJ2-3, with 11 bases identical to TRBD1. The CDR3 runs 15 residues. Per germline, CDR1 MNHNY and CDR2 SVGAGI (reference sequence). The trim removed 6 bases at V and 5 bases at J, leaving 7 bases unmatched. The DNA for the CDR3 is TGTGCCAGCAGGATGGGACAGGGGGAGGTAGATACGCAGTATTTT. Its protein is CASRMGQGEVDTQYF.

J is TRBJ2-5 and V is TRBV11-1; D is perhaps TRBD2 (7 bases). Trimming cost V 1 base and J 6 bases, with 15 bases left between them. This CDR3 spans 15 amino acids. Germline values: CDR1 SGHAT, CDR2 FQDESV (reference sequence). CDR3 sequence reads: CASSLEGSGGQTQYF. CDR3 DNA: TGTGCCAGCAGCTTAGAGGGCTCCGGGGGGCAGACCCAGTACTTC. The variable domain in full, completed from reference TRBV11-1 and TRBJ2-5, reads EAEVAQSPRYKITEKSQAVAFWCDPISGHATLYWYRQILGQGPELLVQFQDESVVDDSQLPKDRFSAERLKGVDSTLKIQPAELGDSAMYLCASSLEGSGGQTQYFGPGTRLLVL.

The DNA for the CDR3 is TGTGCCAGCAGCCCGGGACTAAAATCCTACGAGCAGTACTTC. Its protein product is CASSPGLKSYEQYF. J is TRBJ2-7 and V is TRBV2; 7 positions match TRBD2. The J segment lost 1 base and the V segment lost 6 bases, leaving 6 bases of the junction unmatched. Per the germline V gene, CDR1 is SNHLY and CDR2 is FYNNEI. This CDR3 comprises 14 residues.

This clone was observed a few times. The chain uses TRBV6-5 and TRBJ1-2; possibly TRBD1 for D (5 bases). Per the germline V gene, CDR1 is MNHEY and CDR2 is SVGAGI. CDR3 length equals 16 residues. The V gene lost 2 bases and the J gene lost 7 bases, with 20 bases spanning the gap. The CDR3 region is CASSYGRGEWIGGYTF. DNA for the CDR3: TGTGCCAGCAGTTACGGTCGGGGGGAGTGGATAGGTGGCTACACCTTC.

The chain couples TRBV7-3 to TRBJ2-3; D is perhaps TRBD2 (5 bases). V dropped 5 bases and J dropped 0 bases, with 15 bases sitting between them. Germline values: CDR1 SGHTA, CDR2 FQGTGA. The CDR3 consists of 16 residues. CDR3 residues: CASSPSTGSSTDTQYF. The DNA for the CDR3 is TGTGCCAGCAGCCCGTCAACGGGGTCTAGCACAGATACGCAGTATTTT.

The chain links TRBV5-4 to TRBJ2-5, with 7 bases lining up with TRBD2. CDR1 is SGHNT and CDR2 is YYREEE in the germline V gene (reference sequence). The CDR3 is 15 amino acids. With 1 base clipped from V and 5 bases from J, the junction kept 8 bases outside the gene matches. The CDR3: CASSLLRGRGETQYF. The DNA for the CDR3 is TGTGCCAGCAGCTTGTTGCGGGGGAGAGGGGAGACCCAGTACTTC.

The gene calls are TRBV6-1 and TRBJ2-3; tentatively, D is TRBD1 (5 bases). The germline V and J ends were trimmed by 7 bases and 3 bases, with 17 bases remaining between them. Germline CDR1 and CDR2: MNHNS and SASEGT. This CDR3 spans 15 amino acids. CDR3 DNA: TGTGCCAGCACAAGCCAGGGTGGGTGGACAGATACGCAGTATTTT. Residues: CASTSQGGWTDTQYF.

J is TRBJ2-7 and V is TRBV4-1; TRBD1 matches at 8 bases. V shed 5 bases, J shed 5 bases, and the junction held 8 bases outside the gene matches. This CDR3 contains 14 residues. From germline, CDR1 is MGHRA and CDR2 YSYEKL. CDR3 amino acids: CASSNPGQDNEQYF. The CDR3 DNA follows: TGCGCCAGCAGCAATCCGGGACAGGATAACGAGCAGTACTTC.

Only one count was recorded for this clone. The CDR3 nucleotides read TGTGCCAGCAGTGAATTGGGGACTACTTTCTCCTACGAGCAGTACTTC. This gives the protein CASSELGTTFSYEQYF. The chain joins TRBV25-1 to TRBJ2-7; the match to TRBD2 covers 7 bases. The CDR3 loop spans 16 amino acids. The V and J ends lost 1 base and 0 bases, in that order; junction bases with no gene match: 6. CDR1 is MGHDK, CDR2 SYGVNS, per germline.

The rearrangement joins TRBV10-3 to TRBJ2-2; 11 nucleotides align to TRBD2. Germline V gives CDR1 ENHRY, CDR2 SYGVKD. This CDR3 spans 16 amino acids. Losses at the gene ends were 4 bases for V and 2 bases for J; bases not matched to a gene: 3. In nucleotides, the CDR3 is TGTGCCATCAGTGCCGGGACTAGCGGAAACACCGGGGAGCTGTTTTTT. Translated, it gives CAISAGTSGNTGELFF.

In DNA form, the CDR3 reads TGTGCCAGCAGCACCTGGACAGGGACCGGGGAGCTGTTTTTT. Translated: CASSTWTGTGELFF. The chain recombines TRBV9 with TRBJ2-2; TRBD1 agrees at 8 bases. This CDR3 has 14 residues. J was trimmed by 5 bases and V by 4 bases; bases with no gene match: 4. Germline assignment: CDR1 SGDLS and CDR2 YYNGEE. Full variable domain (remainder filled in from reference TRBV9 and TRBJ2-2): DSGVTQTPKHLITATGQRVTLRCSPRSGDLSVYWYQQSLDQGLQFLIQYYNGEERAKGNILERFSAQQFPDLHSELNLSSLELGDSALYFCASSTWTGTGELFFGEGSRLTVL.

The chain couples TRBV10-3 to TRBJ1-3; D gene unclear. The V and J ends lost 6 bases and 0 bases respectively, with 6 bases between them. The germline V gene has CDR1 ENHRY and CDR2 SYGVKD. The CDR3 length is 13 residues. The CDR3 loop is CAIRAVSGNTIYF. The CDR3 DNA is TGTGCCATCAGAGCGGTCTCTGGAAACACCATATATTTT.